These 22 T cell receptor beta chains were all obtained from the same sample, sequenced in a study of shared clonotypes between healthy human individuals. The method was immunoSEQ multiplex PCR; TCRdb's version includes in-frame clones alone and lacks a portion of them. The sample contains about 2.5 million clones, roughly 92% of which appear only once. Sequencing was performed on naive CD4+ T cells from PBMCs. Noted subset: CD45RA+ positively selected. Receptors originate from a young man in good health. Some clones in this sample may be carry-over from other donors' samples.

DNA for the CDR3: TGTGCCAGCAGCCTAGGGGTGGATCCTGCACAAGAGACCCAGTACTTC. It specifies CASSLGVDPAQETQYF. The chain has TRBV5-4 and TRBJ2-5, with a tentative D call TRBD1 (5 bases). The CDR3 sequence is 16 residues long. Germline assignment: CDR1 SGHNT and CDR2 YYREEE (reference sequence). V lost 4 bases to trimming and J lost 2 bases, with 18 bases between them.

This clone was counted only a few times. The same CDR3 is also encoded by other DNA sequences in this sample. V and J are TRBV30 and TRBJ1-5; 9 bases match TRBD1. The CDR3 extends over 14 amino acids. The germline V gene encodes CDR1 GTSNPN and CDR2 SVGIG (reference sequence). Unmatched junction bases numbered 3, after V lost 2 bases and J lost 4 bases. The CDR3 nucleotides read TGTGCCTGGAGTTCCGGACAGGGGAATCAGCCCCAGCATTTT. Translating it yields CAWSSGQGNQPQHF.

Points on this clone: Other DNA sequences in the sample encode the same CDR3. V usage is TRBV11-2 and J usage is TRBJ2-7, with D hard to call. Germline values: CDR1 SGHAT, CDR2 FQNNGV. V shed 1 base and J shed 1 base, with 8 bases lying between them. The CDR3 length is 14 residues. The CDR3 sequence is CASSLVHGSYEQYF. Here the CDR3 DNA reads TGTGCCAGCAGCTTAGTGCACGGGTCCTACGAGCAGTACTTC.

V is TRBV28 and J is TRBJ1-2, with 7 nucleotides matching TRBD1. V shed 5 bases and J 5 bases; nucleotides not matched to a gene: 14. The CDR3 spans 16 residues. Germline CDR1 reads MDHEN; CDR2 reads SYDVKM. The CDR3 nucleotides read TGTGCCAGCAGTCTTCCGTGGTTTCAGGGGGGGTATGGCTACACCTTC. Translating it yields CASSLPWFQGGYGYTF.

This clone has a single count. The J gene is TRBJ1-5, the V gene TRBV30; TRBD1 might be the D (6 bases). Germline CDR1 is GTSNPN and CDR2 is SVGIG (reference sequence). This CDR3 is 19 amino acids long. The ends were cut back, 0 bases at V and 7 bases at J, with 28 bases in the middle. The CDR3 bases are TGTGCCTGGAGTGTGGTAGGAGCAGTGGGGGCGTTAGGAGGACAGCCCCAGCATTTT. It translates to CAWSVVGAVGALGGQPQHF.

V usage is TRBV6-5 and J usage is TRBJ1-1, with a weak D call TRBD1 (6 bases). Germline assignment: CDR1 MNHEY and CDR2 SVGAGI. Trimming shortened V by 0 bases and J by 3 bases, and 11 bases separated the two germline ends. This CDR3 has 15 residues. CDR3 region: CASSYSTRTDTEAFF. Written as DNA, the CDR3 is TGTGCCAGCAGTTACTCGACAAGGACAGACACTGAAGCTTTCTTT.

This clone was detected a few times. Relative to the germline gene, one junction end is altered; a read error may explain this. The CDR3 loop reads CASSHRQSQGF. CDR3 sequence (DNA): TGTGCCAGCAGCCATAGACAGTCCCAGGGCTTC. V usage is TRBV28 and J usage is TRBJ1-2, with a possible D match to TRBD1 (5 bases). Germline V lookup: CDR1 MDHEN, CDR2 SYDVKM. CDR3 size: 11 residues.

This clone was picked up a small number of times. The chain has TRBV28 and TRBJ2-3; the D gene is possibly TRBD1 (6 bases). The CDR3 extends over 18 amino acids. Per germline, CDR1 MDHEN and CDR2 SYDVKM. Trimming pared 4 bases from V and 0 bases from J, leaving 20 bases between. The CDR3 DNA sequence: TGTGCCAGCAGTTCCTTCCAGGGGTCTATAACTAGCACAGATACGCAGTATTTT. This sequence encodes CASSSFQGSITSTDTQYF. The full variable domain, rest sourced from reference TRBV28 and TRBJ2-3, is DVKVTQSSRYLVKRTGEKVFLECVQDMDHENMFWYRQDPGLGLRLIYFSYDVKMKEKGDIPEGYSVSREKKERFSLILESASTNQTSMYLCASSSFQGSITSTDTQYFGPGTRLTVL.

To note about this clone: Different DNA sequences within this sample yield the same CDR3. This chain joins TRBV7-2 and TRBJ2-5; D is undetermined. Between the trimmed V and J ends, which lost 3 bases and 2 bases, there was a span of 4 bases. The CDR3 has 12 residues. Germline V gene data show CDR1 as SGHTA and CDR2 as FQGNSA. The CDR3 DNA reads TGTGCCAGCAGCTTTTTTCAAGAGACCCAGTACTTC. Protein: CASSFFQETQYF.

This sequence joins TRBV28 and TRBJ1-2, with 8 positions matching TRBD1. The CDR3 spans 17 residues. Germline V gene sequence: CDR1 MDHEN, CDR2 SYDVKM. Germline trimming cut 6 bases from V and 2 bases from J; bases unmatched to any gene: 14. The CDR3 region is CASSRFPPTGANYGYTF. In nucleotides, the CDR3 is TGTGCCAGCAGCCGCTTTCCTCCGACAGGGGCAAACTATGGCTACACCTTC.

The rearrangement joins TRBV7-9 to TRBJ2-2, with 10 bases that match TRBD2. Per the germline V gene, CDR1 is SEHNR and CDR2 is FQNEAQ (reference sequence). Trimming removed 4 bases from V and 4 bases from J; junction bases left unmatched: 6. The CDR3 has 16 amino acids. CDR3 sequence: CASSYLAGEGTGELFF. CDR3 in DNA: TGTGCCAGCAGCTACCTAGCGGGAGAGGGCACCGGGGAGCTGTTTTTT.

The rearrangement uses TRBV4-2 and TRBJ2-5; possibly TRBD1 for D (5 bases). CDR1 LGHNA and CDR2 YNFKEQ come from the germline V gene. This CDR3 contains 14 residues. The V and J ends lost 1 base and 5 bases respectively, with 11 bases between them. DNA of the CDR3: TGTGCCAGCAGCCAAGGGAGCAGGGTGGAGACCCAGTACTTC. Translation gives CASSQGSRVETQYF.

In this sample, this clone turned up once. The V gene is TRBV30, the J gene TRBJ2-3; D remains unclear. Germline lookup yields CDR1 GTSNPN and CDR2 SVGIG (reference sequence). V lost 1 base and J 4 bases, leaving 9 bases between the germline ends. The CDR3 extends over 13 amino acids. The CDR3 region is CAWSANGADTQYF. CDR3 sequence (DNA): TGTGCCTGGAGTGCAAATGGGGCAGATACGCAGTATTTT.

This clone was picked up one time. CDR3 bases: TGTGCCAGCAGCATACCACAGGGGGAGGGCTCCTACAATGAGCAGTTCTTC. Translated: CASSIPQGEGSYNEQFF. V is TRBV7-6 and J is TRBJ2-1; a possible D gene is TRBD1 (8 bases). CDR3 length: 17 amino acids. The germline gives CDR1 SGHVS, CDR2 FNYEAQ. The V end lost 5 bases, the J end lost 0 bases, and 17 bases lay between the germline ends.

The rearrangement uses TRBV5-1 and TRBJ2-7; tentatively, D is TRBD2 (6 bases). Germline CDR1 SGHRS, CDR2 YFSETQ. Deletions cut 6 bases from V and 1 base from J, with 14 bases between. The CDR3 totals 14 residues. The DNA of the CDR3 is TGCGCCAGCACCGGGACTCCGCGTTCCTACGAGCAGTACTTC. It yields the protein CASTGTPRSYEQYF. Complete variable domain (other parts from reference TRBV5-1 and TRBJ2-7): KAGVTQTPRYLIKTRGQQVTLSCSPISGHRSVSWYQQTPGQGLQFLFEYFSETQRNKGNFPGRFSGRQFSNSRSEMNVSTLELGDSALYLCASTGTPRSYEQYFGPGTRLTVT.

The chain carries TRBV28 and TRBJ2-2, with D maybe TRBD1 (5 bases). This CDR3 is built from 15 residues. V dropped 2 bases and J dropped 4 bases, with 11 bases sitting between them. Germline V gene data show CDR1 as MDHEN and CDR2 as SYDVKM. The CDR3 here is CASSLAGPGTGELFF. CDR3 bases: TGTGCCAGCAGTTTAGCAGGGCCGGGCACCGGGGAGCTGTTTTTT.

J is TRBJ1-1 and V is TRBV28, with TRBD1 as a possible D gene (5 bases). The ends were cut back, 6 bases at V and 4 bases at J, with 12 bases in the middle. The CDR3 has 13 residues. Germline V gene lookup returns CDR1 MDHEN and CDR2 SYDVKM. CDR3 sequence reads: CASRPSRVTEAFF. Here the CDR3 DNA reads TGTGCCAGCAGGCCCAGCAGGGTCACTGAAGCTTTCTTT. Based on the CDR3 plus reference TRBV28 and TRBJ1-1, the full variable domain is DVKVTQSSRYLVKRTGEKVFLECVQDMDHENMFWYRQDPGLGLRLIYFSYDVKMKEKGDIPEGYSVSREKKERFSLILESASTNQTSMYLCASRPSRVTEAFFGQGTRLTVV.

The V call is TRBV5-1, the J call TRBJ2-3, with 7 bases matching TRBD2. This CDR3 contains 15 residues. V gave up 7 bases and J gave up 0 bases; unmatched junction bases: 8. Germline CDR1 SGHRS, CDR2 YFSETQ. The CDR3 protein is CASGPSGSSTDTQYF. The CDR3 DNA reads as TGCGCCAGCGGACCTAGCGGCTCTAGCACAGATACGCAGTATTTT.

The V gene is TRBV29-1, the J gene TRBJ2-1, with unresolved D. Germline CDR1 is SQVTM and CDR2 is ANQGSEA. CDR3 size: 14 residues. Trimming took off 2 bases at V and 0 bases at J, with 8 bases between the two ends. The CDR3 reads CSVEKATSYNEQFF. The CDR3 region has the DNA TGCAGCGTTGAAAAAGCGACCTCCTACAATGAGCAGTTCTTC.

This clone was picked up one time. This sequence joins TRBV10-3 and TRBJ2-5; TRBD1 aligns across 9 bases. CDR1 and CDR2 (germline): ENHRY, SYGVKD. The CDR3 covers 15 residues. V lost 6 bases to trimming and J lost 5 bases; unmatched junction nucleotides: 10. CDR3 bases: TGTGCCATCAGGGCCGTGGGACAGGGTATTGAGACCCAGTACTTC. Residues: CAIRAVGQGIETQYF.

Details on this clone: Here the CDR3 omits its conserved ending phenylalanine or tryptophan, so a read error is the likely source. It is unclear where the CDR3 begins or ends on the DNA, so no DNA is shown, and the CDR3 is as TCRdb lists it. This rearrangement joins TRBV28 to TRBJ2-7; the D segment call TRBD2 is taken from the table without a DNA check. Germline V gives CDR1 MDHEN, CDR2 SYDVKM. The CDR3 is made up of 13 amino acids, end residues included. CDR3 residues: CASSAPGLAGVTI.

This clone was counted once. The gene calls are TRBV19 and TRBJ2-1; 8 positions agree with TRBD2. Germline assignment: CDR1 LNHDA and CDR2 SQIVND (reference sequence). This CDR3 region has 14 residues. V dropped 10 bases and J dropped 5; count of bases not matched to a gene: 10. This CDR3 reads CAISGTRLNNEQFF. CDR3 in DNA: TGTGCCATTTCGGGGACTAGACTAAACAATGAGCAGTTCTTC.